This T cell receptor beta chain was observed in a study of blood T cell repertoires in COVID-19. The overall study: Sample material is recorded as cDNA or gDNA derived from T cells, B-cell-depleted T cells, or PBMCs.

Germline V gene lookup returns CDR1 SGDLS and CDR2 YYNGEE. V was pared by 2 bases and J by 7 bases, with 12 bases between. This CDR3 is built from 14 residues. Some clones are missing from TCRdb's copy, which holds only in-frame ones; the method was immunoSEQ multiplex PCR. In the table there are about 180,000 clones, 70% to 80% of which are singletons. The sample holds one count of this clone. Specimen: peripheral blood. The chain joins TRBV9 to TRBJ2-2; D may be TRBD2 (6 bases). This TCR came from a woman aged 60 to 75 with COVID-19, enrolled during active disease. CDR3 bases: TGTGCCAGCAGCGTCCACGGGGAGGTCGGGGAGCTGTTTTTT. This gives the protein CASSVHGEVGELFF.